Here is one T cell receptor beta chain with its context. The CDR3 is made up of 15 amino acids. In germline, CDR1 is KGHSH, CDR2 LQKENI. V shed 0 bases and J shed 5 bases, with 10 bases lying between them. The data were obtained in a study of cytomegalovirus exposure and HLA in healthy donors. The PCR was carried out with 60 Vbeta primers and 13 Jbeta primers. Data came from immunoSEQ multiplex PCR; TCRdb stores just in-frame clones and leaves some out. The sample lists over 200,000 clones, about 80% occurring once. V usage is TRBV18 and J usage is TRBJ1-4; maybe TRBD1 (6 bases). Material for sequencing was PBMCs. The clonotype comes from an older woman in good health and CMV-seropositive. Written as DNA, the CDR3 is TGTGCCAGCTCACCACCGGACAGCAAAAATGAAAAACTGTTTTTT. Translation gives CASSPPDSKNEKLFF.